This T cell receptor beta chain emerged from a study of shared clonotypes between healthy human individuals. Background on the study: CD8 memory received one plate per donor, CD8 naive two, CD4 memory three and CD4 naive three.

V shed 1 base and J shed 1 base, with 18 bases lying between them. Germline CDR1 and CDR2: SGHNT and YYREEE (reference sequence). The CDR3 extends over 17 amino acids. The authors ran the assay at deep level. Generated by immunoSEQ multiplex PCR, the TCRdb table keeps only in-frame clones and is missing some. The sample shows around 1.1 million clones, 75% to 85% of them seen only once. The sample was memory CD4+ T cells from PBMCs. As for subset: CD45RA-negative fraction. The chain links TRBV5-4 to TRBJ2-7; D is perhaps TRBD2 (6 bases). This TCR was recovered from a young man in good health. Some clones in this sample may be carry-over from other donors' samples. The CDR3 sequence is CASSLKWDSSSSYEQYF. CDR3 DNA sequence: TGTGCCAGCAGCTTGAAGTGGGACTCGAGTTCATCCTACGAGCAGTACTTC.